The entry that follows covers one TCR beta chain sequence. The method was immunoSEQ multiplex PCR; TCRdb's version includes in-frame clones alone and lacks a portion of them. Among 72,000 or so clones listed, approximately 86% were seen once. The record originates from a study of OX40 agonist ivuxolimab in advanced cancers. Overall study context: Partial responses, seen in three patients, involved one hepatocellular carcinoma and two cutaneous melanomas.

The germline gives CDR1 KGHSH, CDR2 LQKENI. The CDR3 has 14 residues. The V segment lost 3 bases and the J segment 1 base; nucleotides outside the gene matches: 0. The rearrangement uses TRBV18 and TRBJ1-5; 7 bases line up with TRBD1. This sequence was found in an adult with an advanced solid tumor such as melanoma, head and neck, liver or kidney cancer. Sequenced here: CD4+ or CD8+ T cells sorted from blood, sampled in a trial of the OX40 agonist ivuxolimab. The CDR3 spells CASSPDRSNQPQHF. The DNA for the CDR3 is TGTGCCAGCTCACCGGACAGGAGCAATCAGCCCCAGCATTTT.